A selection of T cell receptor beta chains follows, all from one sample in a study of identical twins. TCRdb itself ran the 5' RACE reads through MiXCR, one entry per CDR3 protein. Altogether 450,000 to 600,000 distinct CDR3 sequences are present, about a fifth being singletons, with the ten largest covering around 0.47%. The same sample was also studied in work on yellow fever vaccine responses in identical twins.

Material for sequencing was CD4+ T cells sorted from blood. Source of these receptors: a woman aged 18-30 years in good health. The CDR3 runs from the conserved cysteine through the conserved F or W. The D gene is left open where the match is weak. Not every row has a clone size; where given, it reads once, few, many or a size class.

V,J,D,size,DNA,CDR3
TRBV7-6,TRBJ2-5,-,-,TGTGCCAGCAGTTCGGACCTCGGGACCCAGTACTTC,CASSSDLGTQYF
TRBV19,TRBJ2-3,TRBD1,-,TGTGCCAGTAGCCCGGGACAGGGGTTTGTTACGCAGTATTTT,CASSPGQGFVTQYF
TRBV2,TRBJ2-5,-,-,TGTGCCAGCAGTTACATCCGGGAGACCCAGTACTTC,CASSYIRETQYF
TRBV7-3,TRBJ2-2,-,few,TGTGCCAGCACATCGGCGGCGAACACCGGGGAGCTGTTTTTT,CASTSAANTGELFF
TRBV6-5,TRBJ1-1,-,-,TGTGCCAGCAGTTACCGGGGTATATACACTGAAGCTTTCTTT,CASSYRGIYTEAFF
TRBV3-1,TRBJ1-1,TRBD1,few,TGTGCCAGCAGCCCCCGGACAGGGGGAGGTACTGAAGCTTTCTTT,CASSPRTGGGTEAFF
TRBV5-1,TRBJ2-7,-,many,TGCGCCAGCAGCAGGGGGGCCACGTCCTACGAGCAGTACTTC,CASSRGATSYEQYF
TRBV14,TRBJ2-4,-,few,TGTGCCAGCAGCCAAGGGGGGGCCAGTTCGGAGAACTTC,CASSQGGASSENF
TRBV18,TRBJ1-4,-,-,TGTGCCAGCTCACCAAGTGGGCTTAATGAAAAACTGTTTTTT,CASSPSGLNEKLFF
TRBV15,TRBJ1-4,TRBD1,-,TGTGCCACCAGCAGAGATTTTGGGACAGGGGGTGAAAAACTGTTTTTT,CATSRDFGTGGEKLFF
TRBV12-5,TRBJ2-7,-,few,TGTGCTAGTGTATACGGGAGTGGGTCCTACGAGCAGTACTTC,CASVYGSGSYEQYF
TRBV6-1,TRBJ2-2,TRBD1,-,TGTGCCAGCAGAACCCGACCAGGGGGTAACACCGGGGAGCTGTTTTTT,CASRTRPGGNTGELFF
TRBV28,TRBJ1-4,-,many,TGTGCCAGCAGTCCACGATGGACGGGGAATGAAAAACTGTTTTTT,CASSPRWTGNEKLFF
TRBV12-5,TRBJ2-5,TRBD1,-,TGTGCTAGTGGTCAAGGACAGGGGGCTCAAGAGACCCAGTACTTC,CASGQGQGAQETQYF
TRBV28,TRBJ2-7,-,-,TGTGCCAGCAGTTTATCCGCCCTGAGCTCCTACGAGCAGTACTTC,CASSLSALSSYEQYF
TRBV15,TRBJ2-3,-,few,TGTGCCACCAGGGAGGGGACTACAGATACGCAGTATTTT,CATREGTTDTQYF
TRBV2,TRBJ1-2,-,few,TGTGCCGCAGGCCCAAACTATGGCTACACCTTC,CAAGPNYGYTF
TRBV15,TRBJ2-5,-,few,TGTGCCACCAGCAGAGATCGAAAGGGGACGGAGACCCAGTACTTC,CATSRDRKGTETQYF
TRBV5-1,TRBJ1-1,-,-,TGCGCCAGCAGCTTGGTAGGCCAGGGGAGGACTGAAGCTTTCTTT,CASSLVGQGRTEAFF
TRBV6-1,TRBJ1-5,TRBD1,-,TGTGCCAGCAGACAGGGGGCTGACGGCAATCAGCCCCAGCATTTT,CASRQGADGNQPQHF
TRBV3-1,TRBJ1-1,-,few,TGTGCCAGCAGCCAAGAGAGGCGACAGGTTGAAGCTTTCTTT,CASSQERRQVEAFF